The clone carrying this TCR beta chain came up once. No antigen is known for it. The CDR3 runs 12 residues. The germline gives CDR1 MDHEN, CDR2 SYDVKM. With 5 bases removed from V and 7 bases from J, the gap between germline ends came to 11 bases. The data belong to a study of cytomegalovirus exposure and HLA in healthy donors. About the research overall: There were under 130 million unique TCR beta sequences, drawn from approximately 180 million T cells, in an earlier analysis.

In the PCR, 60 Vbeta and 13 Jbeta primers were used. TCRdb's table, derived via immunoSEQ multiplex PCR, lists solely in-frame clones and lacks some. The sample includes approximately 210,000 clones, 80% to 90% of them seen just once. Notes on the study in general: A later analysis reportedly identified an Asian-associated ancestry cluster as carrying fewer N-insertions than the roughly 720-donor mean. As immune exposure information, only CMV serostatus was available.

The receptor was derived from a man aged 30 to 39 in good health and CMV-seronegative. The V and J genes are TRBV28 and TRBJ1-1; D might be TRBD1 (6 bases). The sample consisted of PBMCs. The CDR3 here is CASSTRTDEAFF. The CDR3 coding sequence is TGTGCCAGCAGTACGAGGACAGATGAAGCTTTCTTT.